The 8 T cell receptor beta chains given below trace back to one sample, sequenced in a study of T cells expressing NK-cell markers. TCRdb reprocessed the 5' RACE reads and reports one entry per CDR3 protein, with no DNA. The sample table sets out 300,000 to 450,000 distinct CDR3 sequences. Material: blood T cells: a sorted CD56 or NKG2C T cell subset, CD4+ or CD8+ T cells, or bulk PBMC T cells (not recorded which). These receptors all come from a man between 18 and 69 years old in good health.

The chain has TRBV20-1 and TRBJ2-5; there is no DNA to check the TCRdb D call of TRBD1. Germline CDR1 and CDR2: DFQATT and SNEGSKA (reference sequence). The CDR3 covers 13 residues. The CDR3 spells CSARSADTETQYF.

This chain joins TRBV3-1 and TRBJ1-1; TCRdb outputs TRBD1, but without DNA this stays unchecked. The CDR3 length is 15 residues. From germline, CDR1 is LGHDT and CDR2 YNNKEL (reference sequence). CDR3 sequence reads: CASSPDRGPNTEAFF.

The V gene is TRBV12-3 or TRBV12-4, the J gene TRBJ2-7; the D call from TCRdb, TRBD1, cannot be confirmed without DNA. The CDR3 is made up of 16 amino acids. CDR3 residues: CASSISTGGSTGEQYF.

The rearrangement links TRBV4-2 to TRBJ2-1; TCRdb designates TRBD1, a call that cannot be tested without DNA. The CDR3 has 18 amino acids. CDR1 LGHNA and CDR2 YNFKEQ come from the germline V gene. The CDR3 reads CASSQDGRDRGSYNEQFF.

The CDR3 sequence is CASSLGRSYTF. The J gene is TRBJ1-2, the V gene TRBV11-1. Germline V gives CDR1 SGHAT, CDR2 FQDESV (reference sequence). This CDR3 has 11 amino acids.

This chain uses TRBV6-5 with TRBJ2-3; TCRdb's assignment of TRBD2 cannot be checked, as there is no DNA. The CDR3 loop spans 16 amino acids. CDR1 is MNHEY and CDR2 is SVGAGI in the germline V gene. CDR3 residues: CASSTTSGGAGDTQYF.

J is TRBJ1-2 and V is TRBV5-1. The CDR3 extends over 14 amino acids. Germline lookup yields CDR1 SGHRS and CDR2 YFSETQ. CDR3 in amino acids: CASSLDASFYRYTF.

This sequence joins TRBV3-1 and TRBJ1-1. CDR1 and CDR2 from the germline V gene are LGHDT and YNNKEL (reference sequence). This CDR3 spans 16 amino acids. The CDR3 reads CASSQANRGLYTEAFF.